This T cell receptor beta chain was sequenced for a study of neurological immune-mediated disorders. As for time point: longitudinal time-point 2. The unsorted libraries were produced from 2 million PBMCs held at -80 C. Per germline, CDR1 LNHNV and CDR2 YYDKDF (reference sequence). This CDR3 is 13 amino acids long. V gave up 0 bases and J gave up 10 bases, with 12 bases separating them. Overall study findings and caveats: Across subjects, no CDR3 amino acid sequence appeared in expanded clones of more than one subject, a finding that suggested private repertoires in all groups.

This clonotype was seen repeatedly, ten times or more. Its antigen is not known. One entry per CDR3 protein, called by TCRdb with MiXCR from the 5' RACE reads. In the table there are roughly 48,000 distinct CDR3 sequences, 10% to 15% of which are singletons. Sequenced material: PBMCs. The chain combines TRBV15 with TRBJ1-1, with TRBD1 as a possible D gene (5 bases). The receptor was derived from a male donor with HTLV-1-associated myelopathy (HAM/TSP). The CDR3 region has the DNA TGTGCCACCAGCAGAGATGGGACCGGGCGAGCTTTCTTT. Protein product: CATSRDGTGRAFF.